This T cell receptor (beta chain) was captured by sequencing in a study of tumor and adjacent non-tumor tissue in lung cancer. Turning to the study itself: On average, productive TCRbeta reads reached about 4.17 million per sample.

RNA was extracted from bulk tissue without any cell sorting. Between August and November 2014, newly diagnosed, chemotherapy-naive lung cancer patients underwent thoracic surgery in China. To note about this clonotype: With a much larger clone just one base away, this may be a read error.

V trimming: 4 bases; J trimming: 5 bases; junction bases outside the gene matches: 7. The CDR3 runs 14 residues. Germline lookup yields CDR1 DFQATT and CDR2 SNEGSKA (reference sequence). A modified ARM-PCR protocol with three rounds of nested PCR amplified TCRbeta. MiXCR, applied by TCRdb to the multiplex PCR reads, yields one record per CDR3 protein. Of 85,000 to 100,000 distinct CDR3 sequences listed, approximately 65% are singletons. The chain links TRBV20-1 to TRBJ2-2, with 7 bases aligning to TRBD2. Source material: lung tumor tissue. The clonotype originates from a man aged 60 to 75 with non-small cell lung cancer. The CDR3 is CSAMLAERTGELFF. The CDR3 DNA reads TGCAGTGCTATGCTAGCGGAACGGACCGGGGAGCTGTTTTTT.